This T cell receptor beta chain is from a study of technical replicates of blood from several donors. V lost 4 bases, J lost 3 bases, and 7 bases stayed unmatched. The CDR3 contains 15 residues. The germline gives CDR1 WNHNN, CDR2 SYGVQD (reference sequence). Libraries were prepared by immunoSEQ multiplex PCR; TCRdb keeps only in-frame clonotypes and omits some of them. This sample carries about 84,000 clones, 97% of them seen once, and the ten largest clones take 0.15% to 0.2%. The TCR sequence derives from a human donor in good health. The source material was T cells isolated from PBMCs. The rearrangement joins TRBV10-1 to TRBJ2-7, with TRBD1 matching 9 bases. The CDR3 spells CASSGRDRENYEQYF. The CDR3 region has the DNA TGCGCCAGCAGTGGGAGGGACAGGGAGAACTACGAGCAGTACTTC.